Following are 15 T cell receptor beta chains from one sample sequenced in a study of T cell repertoires in cytomegalovirus infection. The antigens for these receptors are not known. A single record per CDR3 protein comes from TCRdb applying MiXCR to the reads. The table has approximately 1,000,000 distinct CDR3 sequences, about a third seen once. The source material was cultured CD8+ T cells from PBMCs, sampled from culture after CMV antigen stimulation. These receptor sequences come from a human donor in good health (CMV status not recorded). Some clones in this sample may be carry-over from other donors' samples.

The J gene is TRBJ1-4, the V gene TRBV6-2 or TRBV6-3, with D hard to call. Looked up from germline, CDR1 is MNHEY and CDR2 is SVGEGT. V shed 6 bases and J shed 0 bases, with 11 bases lying between them. This CDR3 region has 15 residues. The CDR3 DNA reads as TGTGCCAGCAGCATGGACGGTGCAACTAATGAAAAACTGTTTTTT. Amino acid sequence: CASSMDGATNEKLFF.

This clonotype was seen more than once but under ten times. The CDR3 DNA reads TGTGCCAGCAACCCTCTGGAACAGGGGCGAAATCAGCCCCAGCATTTT. Amino acid sequence: CASNPLEQGRNQPQHF. The chain links TRBV6-6 to TRBJ1-5; 7 positions agree with TRBD1. After removal of 7 bases from V and 4 bases from J, the junction contained 13 bases not matched to a gene. The CDR3 runs 16 residues. Looked up from germline, CDR1 is MNHNY and CDR2 is SVGAGI (reference sequence).

This chain joins TRBV6-2 or TRBV6-3 and TRBJ2-7; 9 bases map to TRBD2. In germline, CDR1 is MNHEY, CDR2 SVGEGT. The CDR3 covers 16 residues. V was clipped by 0 bases and J by 3 bases; unmatched bases: 6. The CDR3 protein is CASSYSQTSGIYEQYV. For the CDR3, the DNA is TGTGCCAGCAGTTACTCCCAGACTAGCGGAATCTACGAGCAGTACGTC.

The chain couples TRBV6-1 to TRBJ1-5, with 7 bases that match TRBD1. CDR1 is MNHNS and CDR2 is SASEGT in the germline V gene. Germline trimming cut 5 bases from V and 0 bases from J; bases unmatched to any gene: 13. This CDR3 has 18 amino acids. The CDR3 region has the DNA TGTGCCAGCAGTCTACCCCCGGGACAGTTATATAGCAATCAGCCCCAGCATTTT. Translating gives CASSLPPGQLYSNQPQHF.

This clonotype was picked up a small number of times. The chain has TRBV6-1 and TRBJ1-6; no firm D call. Germline values: CDR1 MNHNS, CDR2 SASEGT. This CDR3 has 13 residues. Between the trimmed V and J ends, which lost 8 bases and 9 bases, there was a span of 14 bases. The CDR3 coding sequence is TGTGCCAGCCGGAATAACGTTCTTTCACCCCTCCACTTT. Its translation is CASRNNVLSPLHF.

The chain couples TRBV4-1 to TRBJ2-2; 8 bases map to TRBD1. The length of the CDR3 is 16 residues. Germline V CDR1 and CDR2: MGHRA, YSYEKL. Germline trimming cut 3 bases from V and 3 bases from J; bases unmatched to any gene: 6. DNA for the CDR3: TGCGCCAGCAGCCATTTCGGACAGGGCGACACCGGGGAGCTGTTTTTT. Translation: CASSHFGQGDTGELFF.

This clonotype was recorded a few times. For the CDR3, the DNA is TGTGCCAGCAGATACCTGAACACTGAAGCTTTCTTT. Its translation: CASRYLNTEAFF. This chain uses TRBV28 with TRBJ1-1; no reliable D call. Germline lookup yields CDR1 MDHEN and CDR2 SYDVKM. This CDR3 spans 12 amino acids. V was cut by 6 bases and J by 0 bases, with 5 bases left in between.

This clonotype has only a few counts. The chain has TRBV27 and TRBJ2-1, with 8 bases that match TRBD2. Losses at the gene ends were 6 bases for V and 3 bases for J; bases not matched to a gene: 7. This CDR3 comprises 15 residues. The germline V gene encodes CDR1 MNHEY and CDR2 SMNVEV (reference sequence). The CDR3: CASSLGRVDYNEQFF. The CDR3 DNA sequence: TGTGCCAGCAGCCTCGGGAGGGTGGACTACAATGAGCAGTTCTTC.

The chain uses TRBV11-3 and TRBJ2-1, with TRBD2 matching 7 bases. Germline CDR1 reads SGHNT; CDR2 reads YENEEA. Trimming at V came to 4 bases and at J to 1 base, leaving 7 bases not matched to a gene. The length of the CDR3 is 16 residues. Here the CDR3 reads CASSSGEGPSYNEQFF. The CDR3 nucleotides are TGTGCCAGCAGCTCCGGGGAGGGACCTTCCTACAATGAGCAGTTCTTC.

This sequence joins TRBV5-6 and TRBJ1-2; 11 bases agree with TRBD1. The CDR3 extends over 14 amino acids. The germline CDR1 and CDR2 sequences are SGHDT and YYEEEE. The V segment lost 4 bases and the J segment 7 bases; nucleotides outside the gene matches: 6. In DNA form, the CDR3 reads TGTGCCAGCAGCGATGGGACAGGGGGACTTGGCTACACCTTC. Amino acids: CASSDGTGGLGYTF.

V gene TRBV27 combines with J gene TRBJ2-1; D possibly corresponds to TRBD2 (6 bases). CDR3 length equals 14 residues. Germline CDR1 reads MNHEY; CDR2 reads SMNVEV (reference sequence). The ends were cut back, 7 bases at V and 4 bases at J, with 14 bases in the middle. For the CDR3, the DNA is TGTGCCAGCATGGGACTGTCCATTTACAATGAGCAGTTCTTC. This translates into CASMGLSIYNEQFF.

This chain connects TRBV7-8 to TRBJ2-3; the match to TRBD2 covers 13 bases. J was trimmed by 2 bases and V by 2 bases; bases with no gene match: 10. Germline-derived CDR1 and CDR2 are SGHVS and FQNEAQ. This CDR3 has 19 amino acids. As DNA, the CDR3 is TGTGCCAGCAGCTTAAGGACTAGCGGGGGAATGCTTGACACAGATACGCAGTATTTT. It encodes CASSLRTSGGMLDTDTQYF. Using reference TRBV7-8 and TRBJ2-3 for the parts outside the CDR3, the full variable domain is GAGVSQSPRYKVAKRGQDVALRCDPISGHVSLFWYQQALGQGPEFLTYFQNEAQLDKSGLPSDRFFAERPEGSVSTLKIQRTQQEDSAVYLCASSLRTSGGMLDTDTQYFGPGTRLTVL.

This clonotype was seen at least ten times. CDR3: CASSAAIPEYQPQHF. The CDR3 DNA reads as TGTGCCAGCAGCGCGGCGATCCCCGAATATCAGCCCCAGCATTTT. This sequence joins TRBV7-8 and TRBJ1-5; D gene ambiguous. V gave up 5 bases and J gave up 5 bases, with 16 bases separating them. Germline V gene lookup returns CDR1 SGHVS and CDR2 FQNEAQ. The CDR3 runs to 15 residues.

Details on this clonotype: Just one base apart from a much larger clone, this may be a read error. The V call is TRBV7-8, the J call TRBJ2-3; 13 bases fit TRBD2. CDR1 and CDR2 (germline): SGHVS, FQNEAQ. V dropped 7 bases and J dropped 9; count of bases not matched to a gene: 10. CDR3 length: 15 residues. The CDR3 here is CASIPSTSGGATQYF. CDR3 nucleotides: TGTGCCAGCATTCCCTCCACTAGCGGGGGGGCCACGCAGTATTTT.

The CDR3 here is CASSLNEGSGNTIYF. In DNA form, the CDR3 reads TGTGCCAGCAGCTTAAACGAGGGCTCTGGAAACACCATATATTTT. V is TRBV7-6 and J is TRBJ1-3; unclear D gene. The CDR3 consists of 15 residues. In germline, CDR1 is SGHVS, CDR2 FNYEAQ. The ends were cut back, 2 bases at V and 0 bases at J, with 8 bases in the middle.